These 14 T cell receptor beta chains were all obtained from the same sample, sequenced in a study of human T cells and chemical hapten exposure. It was unfractionated whole blood from which total RNA was extracted. TCRdb re-derived calls from the 5' RACE reads in MiXCR, one entry per CDR3 protein. Of approximately 140,000 distinct CDR3 sequences listed, 3.5% to 5% are singletons. The receptors were gathered from a female donor in good health.

This clonotype was counted between two and nine times. The rearrangement uses TRBV27 and TRBJ2-6; TRBD1 matches at 7 bases. The CDR3 extends over 19 amino acids. With 5 bases clipped from V and 3 bases from J, the junction kept 16 bases outside the gene matches. Germline loops: CDR1 MNHEY, CDR2 SMNVEV (reference sequence). Here the CDR3 DNA reads TGTGCCAGCAGTCCCCGCTGGGCAGGGGGAGTAGGTGGGGCCAACGTCCTGACTTTC. It codes for CASSPRWAGGVGGANVLTF.

This clonotype was picked up many times. V is TRBV28 and J is TRBJ1-1, with D unclear. CDR3 length: 13 residues. Germline loops: CDR1 MDHEN, CDR2 SYDVKM. Trimming removed 10 bases from V and 8 bases from J, with 20 bases in between. The CDR3 DNA reads TGTGCCATAGCTACCCCACGGACTTTAGAAGCTTTCTTT. It encodes CAIATPRTLEAFF.

This clonotype was observed at least ten times. V gene TRBV5-1 combines with J gene TRBJ2-7; D perhaps matches TRBD1 (6 bases). CDR3 length equals 14 residues. Germline V gene lookup returns CDR1 SGHRS and CDR2 YFSETQ. V lost 2 bases to trimming and J lost 6 bases, with 15 bases between them. The CDR3 loop reads CASSFSSGVGEQYF. DNA for the CDR3: TGCGCCAGCAGCTTTAGTTCAGGGGTCGGCGAGCAGTACTTC. The complete variable domain, with remaining parts taken from reference TRBV5-1 and TRBJ2-7, reads KAGVTQTPRYLIKTRGQQVTLSCSPISGHRSVSWYQQTPGQGLQFLFEYFSETQRNKGNFPGRFSGRQFSNSRSEMNVSTLELGDSALYLCASSFSSGVGEQYFGPGTRLTVT.

This clonotype was detected a few times. The V call is TRBV28, the J call TRBJ2-3, with D tentatively TRBD2 (5 bases). Trimming shortened V by 2 bases and J by 10 bases, and 10 bases separated the two germline ends. Germline assignment: CDR1 MDHEN and CDR2 SYDVKM. The CDR3 has 12 residues. The DNA of the CDR3 is TGTGCCAGCAGTTTAAGAAAGCGGTCGCAGTATTTT. Protein product: CASSLRKRSQYF.

This clonotype was seen ten or more times. The chain uses TRBV29-1 and TRBJ1-1; 7 bases align to TRBD1. CDR1 is SQVTM and CDR2 is ANQGSEA in the germline V gene. This CDR3 is built from 14 residues. V dropped 7 bases and J dropped 2; count of bases not matched to a gene: 10. CDR3 nucleotide sequence: TGCAGCGGAGTGCAGGGGGGCGGTAACACTGAAGCTTTCTTT. Its protein is CSGVQGGGNTEAFF.

This clonotype was seen at least ten times. The J gene is TRBJ2-5, the V gene TRBV9; D is unresolved. Trimming pared 0 bases from V and 5 bases from J, leaving 20 bases between. The CDR3 is 17 residues long. Germline V CDR1 and CDR2: SGDLS, YYNGEE. The CDR3 bases are TGTGCCAGCAGCGTAGGGTTTAGCAGGTTAATAATGGAGACCCAGTACTTC. This gives the protein CASSVGFSRLIMETQYF.

This clonotype was observed at least ten times. The chain recombines TRBV12-3 or TRBV12-4 with TRBJ2-5; TRBD1 matches at 8 bases. The CDR3 runs 15 residues. V was pared by 5 bases and J by 5 bases, with 10 bases of the junction left unmatched. The CDR3 DNA is TGTGCCAGCAGTAAGGGACAGGTTCGTTCGGAGACCCAGTACTTC. It translates to CASSKGQVRSETQYF.

Ten or more counts support this clonotype. This rearrangement joins TRBV5-1 to TRBJ1-2, with unresolved D. The ends were cut back, 2 bases at V and 0 bases at J, with 8 bases in the middle. There are 14 residues in the CDR3. Germline loops: CDR1 SGHRS, CDR2 YFSETQ. CDR3 sequence: CASSFSGTNYGYTF. In DNA form, the CDR3 reads TGCGCCAGCAGCTTTTCCGGTACTAACTATGGCTACACCTTC.

This clonotype occurred many times. This chain uses TRBV6-2 or TRBV6-3 with TRBJ1-5; TRBD1 aligns across 9 bases. Unmatched junction bases numbered 8, after V lost 6 bases and J lost 5 bases. The germline V gene has CDR1 MNHEY and CDR2 SVGEGT. The CDR3 is made up of 15 amino acids. The CDR3 sequence is CASSPSGTGYQPQHF. CDR3 nucleotide sequence: TGTGCCAGCAGCCCTTCCGGGACAGGGTATCAGCCCCAGCATTTT.

This clonotype was detected ten times or more. V is TRBV3-1 and J is TRBJ2-7; D might be TRBD2 (6 bases). Trimming left V 4 bases short and J 7 bases short, with 20 bases between. CDR1 is LGHDT and CDR2 is YNNKEL in the germline V gene (reference sequence). There are 15 residues in the CDR3. CDR3 bases: TGTGCCAGCAGCCCGGGGGTAGGATACCTACAGGAGCAGTACTTC. Protein product: CASSPGVGYLQEQYF.

V is TRBV7-2 and J is TRBJ2-7, with D uncertain. This CDR3 contains 13 residues. V was shortened by 3 bases and J by 3 bases, with 9 bases between the two germline ends. From germline, CDR1 is SGHTA and CDR2 FQGNSA. CDR3 protein: CASSLGYFYEQYF. The CDR3, as DNA: TGTGCCAGCAGCTTGGGGTACTTCTACGAGCAGTACTTC.

The table lists this clonotype with many counts. This chain links TRBV3-1 with TRBJ2-7; D is ambiguous. The germline gives CDR1 LGHDT, CDR2 YNNKEL (reference sequence). This CDR3 region has 14 residues. V was pared by 1 base and J by 2 bases, with 9 bases between. This CDR3 reads CASSQGRVTYEQYF. As DNA, the CDR3 is TGTGCCAGCAGCCAAGGTAGGGTAACCTACGAGCAGTACTTC.

This clonotype showed up many times. V is TRBV5-6 and J is TRBJ1-3; weak D call: TRBD1 (5 bases). This CDR3 has 18 amino acids. Between the trimmed V and J ends, which lost 0 bases and 3 bases, there was a span of 19 bases. Germline V CDR1 and CDR2: SGHDT, YYEEEE. The CDR3 DNA reads TGTGCCAGCAGCTTGGATCGGCAGGGCTTGCTCTATGGAAACACCATATATTTT. Its translation is CASSLDRQGLLYGNTIYF.

V usage is TRBV20-1 and J usage is TRBJ2-7; D may be TRBD1 (6 bases). Germline values: CDR1 DFQATT, CDR2 SNEGSKA (reference sequence). V lost 6 bases, J lost 2 bases, and 20 bases lay in between. This CDR3 has 15 amino acids. DNA for the CDR3: TGCAGTGCCAGAACGTGGGGACACGGGACCTACGAGCAGTACTTC. This codes for CSARTWGHGTYEQYF.